The 26 T cell receptor beta chains in this list originate from one sample, sequenced in a study of T cell repertoires in cytomegalovirus infection. TCRdb processed the reads anew with MiXCR; each CDR3 protein has one entry. Among 200,000 to 300,000 distinct CDR3 sequences listed, roughly 10% were seen once. The sample comprised PBMCs. The source of these receptors is a human donor in good health (CMV status not recorded). Some clones in this sample may be carry-over from other donors' samples.

There are a few counts of this clonotype. The rearrangement joins TRBV7-2 to TRBJ1-1; D is perhaps TRBD1 (6 bases). Germline CDR1 is SGHTA and CDR2 is FQGNSA. V was cut by 1 base and J by 7 bases, with 13 bases left in between. This CDR3 contains 14 residues. CDR3 residues: CASSLVGGLNEAFF. The CDR3 nucleotides read TGTGCCAGCAGCTTAGTCGGGGGGCTGAATGAAGCTTTCTTT.

The rearrangement joins TRBV20-1 to TRBJ2-3; TRBD2 is a possible D gene (6 bases). This CDR3 is 15 amino acids long. V lost 1 base and J lost 0, with 11 bases in between. CDR1 and CDR2 from the germline V gene are DFQATT and SNEGSKA (reference sequence). CDR3 coding DNA: TGCAGTGCTAGAGCGTACGGGAGAAGCACAGATACGCAGTATTTT. Amino acids: CSARAYGRSTDTQYF.

In this sample, this clonotype turned up many times. The rearrangement links TRBV7-2 to TRBJ1-1; D not certain. Germline V gives CDR1 SGHTA, CDR2 FQGNSA. Trimming took 5 bases from V and 4 from J, leaving 14 bases between them. The CDR3 loop spans 14 amino acids. Written as DNA, the CDR3 is TGTGCCAGCAGCCTAAACAAGGAGGGCACTGAAGCTTTCTTT. Translation: CASSLNKEGTEAFF.

This clonotype turned up a few times. This chain uses TRBV20-1 with TRBJ2-2; D not certain. The germline V gene encodes CDR1 DFQATT and CDR2 SNEGSKA (reference sequence). This CDR3 is built from 14 residues. V lost 3 bases and J lost 0, with 8 bases in between. In nucleotides, the CDR3 is TGCAGTGCTAGCGGGTACGCGAACACCGGGGAGCTGTTTTTT. It codes for CSASGYANTGELFF.

This clonotype was picked up many times. The chain links TRBV7-2 to TRBJ2-3; TRBD2 matches at 9 bases. CDR3 length equals 16 residues. The trim removed 5 bases at V and 0 bases at J, leaving 6 bases unmatched. Germline assignment: CDR1 SGHTA and CDR2 FQGNSA. The CDR3 region has the DNA TGTGCCAGCAGCCGCCATAGCGGGGGTAGCACAGATACGCAGTATTTT. Its protein product is CASSRHSGGSTDTQYF.

This clonotype occurred many times. The rearrangement links TRBV7-2 to TRBJ1-4; TRBD1 might be the D (5 bases). The CDR3 spans 14 residues. V lost 2 bases, J lost 5 bases, and 9 bases lay in between. The V gene's germline CDR1 is SGHTA and CDR2 FQGNSA. The CDR3 here is CASSLQGLNEKLFF. The CDR3 DNA reads as TGTGCCAGCAGCTTACAGGGTTTGAATGAAAAACTGTTTTTT.

In its sample, this clonotype was seen many times. The chain uses TRBV7-2 and TRBJ1-1, with TRBD1 identical over 9 bases. The CDR3 is 17 residues long. CDR1 and CDR2 from the germline V gene are SGHTA and FQGNSA. The V gene end was trimmed by 5 bases and the J gene end by 4 bases; junction bases not matched to a gene: 14. This CDR3 is CASSRPGTGRRSTEAFF. For the CDR3, the DNA is TGTGCCAGCAGCAGACCCGGGACAGGGAGGAGAAGCACTGAAGCTTTCTTT.

This clonotype was seen ten or more times. J is TRBJ1-5 and V is TRBV29-1; TRBD1 aligns across 8 bases. This CDR3 has 14 amino acids. In germline, CDR1 is SQVTM, CDR2 ANQGSEA. After removal of 2 bases from V and 5 bases from J, the junction contained 5 bases not matched to a gene. The chain's CDR3 is CSVETGGVDQPQHF. The CDR3 bases are TGCAGCGTTGAAACAGGGGGGGTTGATCAGCCCCAGCATTTT.

This clonotype was counted many times. The chain couples TRBV27 to TRBJ1-1; D perhaps matches TRBD1 (6 bases). The ends were cut back, 1 base at V and 0 bases at J, with 12 bases in the middle. This CDR3 is 16 amino acids long. Germline CDR1 reads MNHEY; CDR2 reads SMNVEV (reference sequence). The CDR3, as DNA: TGTGCCAGCAGTTTATTACAGGGATCGATGAACACTGAAGCTTTCTTT. It is translated as CASSLLQGSMNTEAFF.

This clonotype was counted between two and nine times. V and J are TRBV18 and TRBJ1-1; 7 bases agree with TRBD1. This CDR3 spans 15 amino acids. Germline values: CDR1 KGHSH, CDR2 LQKENI. The J segment lost 1 base and the V segment lost 6 bases, leaving 8 bases of the junction unmatched. CDR3 coding DNA: TGTGCCAGCTCGCTTCAAGGACAGGCGAACACTGAAGCTTTCTTT. This encodes CASSLQGQANTEAFF.

V is TRBV28 and J is TRBJ2-7, with D uncertain. Germline CDR1 MDHEN, CDR2 SYDVKM. This CDR3 region has 13 residues. V lost 5 bases to trimming and J lost 4 bases, with 12 bases between them. CDR3 region: CASSPTREYEQYF. The CDR3 coding sequence is TGTGCCAGCAGTCCTACAAGAGAATACGAGCAGTACTTC.

This clonotype has a count of ten or more. The rearrangement links TRBV7-2 to TRBJ1-1; tentative D call: TRBD1 (6 bases). Germline V CDR1 and CDR2: SGHTA, FQGNSA. V was clipped by 5 bases and J by 5 bases, with 12 bases between them. CDR3 size: 13 residues. CDR3 sequence: CASSPGVWTEAFF. CDR3 sequence (DNA): TGTGCCAGCAGCCCAGGGGTTTGGACTGAAGCTTTCTTT.

This clonotype occurred many times. The chain couples TRBV11-2 to TRBJ2-5; 9 bases match TRBD2. Germline lookup yields CDR1 SGHAT and CDR2 FQNNGV. V was pared by 0 bases and J by 4 bases, with 6 bases of the junction left unmatched. This CDR3 comprises 16 residues. Written as DNA, the CDR3 is TGTGCCAGCAGCTTAGAACTAGCGGGTTTGAGAGAGACCCAGTACTTC. Protein: CASSLELAGLRETQYF.

This clonotype was counted many times. This chain links TRBV7-9 with TRBJ2-3; D is uncertain. Germline V CDR1 and CDR2: SEHNR, FQNEAQ (reference sequence). The V and J ends lost 0 bases and 3 bases respectively, with 4 bases between them. The CDR3 totals 13 residues. The CDR3 DNA follows: TGTGCCAGCAGCTTAGCCAAGACAGATACGCAGTATTTT. It translates to CASSLAKTDTQYF.

This clonotype was counted ten times or more. The J gene is TRBJ1-3, the V gene TRBV7-2; 9 bases are a match to TRBD1. J gave up 5 bases and V 4 bases, and 9 bases lay outside the gene matches. The CDR3 length is 16 residues. The germline CDR1 and CDR2 sequences are SGHTA and FQGNSA. This CDR3 is CASSSQPGQGRNTIYF. Written as DNA, the CDR3 is TGTGCCAGCAGCTCTCAACCGGGACAGGGAAGAAACACCATATATTTT.

The table lists this clonotype with many counts. The chain is built from TRBV19 and TRBJ1-5; D is uncertain. Germline CDR1 LNHDA, CDR2 SQIVND (reference sequence). The CDR3 runs to 12 residues. V lost 5 bases and J lost 6, with 8 bases in between. Here the CDR3 DNA reads TGTGCCAGTAGTCCCGGTAGTCAGCCCCAGCATTTT. Its translation is CASSPGSQPQHF.

The sample holds many counts of this clonotype. This chain links TRBV6-1 with TRBJ1-5; 8 positions agree with TRBD1. Germline assignment: CDR1 MNHNS and CDR2 SASEGT. With V trimmed by 7 bases and J by 0 bases, 5 bases remained unmatched. The CDR3 sequence is 15 residues long. The CDR3 loop reads CASIPTGDSNQPQHF. The CDR3, as DNA: TGTGCCAGCATCCCGACAGGGGATAGCAATCAGCCCCAGCATTTT.

This clonotype has ten or more counts. The rearrangement links TRBV6-1 to TRBJ2-1, with 10 bases that match TRBD2. Germline trimming cut 3 bases from V and 2 bases from J; bases unmatched to any gene: 4. This CDR3 contains 16 residues. Germline CDR1 is MNHNS and CDR2 is SASEGT. As DNA, the CDR3 is TGTGCCAGCAGTGATACGGGACTAGCGCCCTACAATGAGCAGTTCTTC. Its translation is CASSDTGLAPYNEQFF.

This clonotype was seen at least ten times. The chain recombines TRBV5-1 with TRBJ1-1; 7 nucleotides match TRBD1. The germline CDR1 and CDR2 sequences are SGHRS and YFSETQ. Losses at the gene ends were 4 bases for V and 1 base for J; bases not matched to a gene: 10. The CDR3 contains 16 residues. CDR3 residues: CASSHLGTVGNTEAFF. The CDR3 DNA reads TGCGCCAGCAGCCACCTCGGGACAGTGGGGAACACTGAAGCTTTCTTT.

The table lists this clonotype with many counts. V and J are TRBV20-1 and TRBJ1-2; D gene uncertain. Per the germline V gene, CDR1 is DFQATT and CDR2 is SNEGSKA (reference sequence). Trimming took off 3 bases at V and 7 bases at J, with 21 bases between the two ends. This CDR3 contains 15 residues. CDR3 coding DNA: TGCAGTGCTAGGGAAGAGGGCGGCCCCAGCTCTGGCTACACCTTC. Translated: CSAREEGGPSSGYTF.

The CDR3 DNA follows: TGCAGTGCTAGAGCCAAATGGGGTCGGGGGGAAATATTATCCTACGAGCAGTACTTC. The encoded protein is CSARAKWGRGEILSYEQYF. V is TRBV20-1 and J is TRBJ2-7; 7 bases match TRBD2. J lost 1 base, V lost 1 base, and 19 bases had no gene match. The CDR3 sequence is 19 residues long. Germline V gene data show CDR1 as DFQATT and CDR2 as SNEGSKA (reference sequence).

The chain combines TRBV2 with TRBJ2-2, with no clear D. Trimming took off 8 bases at V and 6 bases at J, with 10 bases between the two ends. Germline-derived CDR1 and CDR2 are SNHLY and FYNNEI. CDR3 length: 12 amino acids. CDR3 region: CASRLIAGELFF. The CDR3 bases are TGTGCCAGCCGGTTAATCGCCGGGGAGCTGTTTTTT.

Concerning this clonotype itself: A much larger clone sits a single nucleotide away, making a read error possible. The chain carries TRBV20-1 and TRBJ2-2, with no clear D. This CDR3 comprises 12 residues. V was trimmed by 1 base and J by 6 bases, leaving 6 bases between them. Germline V gene data show CDR1 as DFQATT and CDR2 as SNEGSKA (reference sequence). The CDR3 reads CSARGVAGELFF. The DNA of the CDR3 is TGCAGTGCTAGAGGGGTGGCCGGGGAGCTGTTTTTT.

This clonotype was observed at least ten times. At one end, the junction sequence differs from germline, possibly due to a read error. The V call is TRBV12-3 or TRBV12-4, the J call TRBJ2-7; unclear D gene. There are 11 residues in the CDR3. The CDR3 sequence is CASRLTYEQYF. As DNA, the CDR3 is TGTGCCAGCCGTTTGACCTACGAGCAGTACTTC.

This clonotype came up once. The chain is built from TRBV20-1 and TRBJ1-1; D is perhaps TRBD1 (6 bases). CDR1 and CDR2 (germline): DFQATT, SNEGSKA (reference sequence). Trimming stripped 1 base from V and 5 bases from J, with 20 bases between. The CDR3 consists of 16 residues. The CDR3, as DNA: TGCAGTGCTAGAGTAGGCGGGGGGCGCGGTGGTACTGAAGCTTTCTTT. It codes for CSARVGGGRGGTEAFF.

This clonotype occurred many times. The chain recombines TRBV20-1 with TRBJ1-2; D is perhaps TRBD1 (5 bases). The V end lost 6 bases, the J end lost 10 bases, and 15 bases lay between the germline ends. The germline V gene encodes CDR1 DFQATT and CDR2 SNEGSKA (reference sequence). CDR3 size: 11 residues. This CDR3 is CSANRDRDYTF. Written as DNA, the CDR3 is TGCAGTGCGAACCGGGACCGCGACTACACCTTC.